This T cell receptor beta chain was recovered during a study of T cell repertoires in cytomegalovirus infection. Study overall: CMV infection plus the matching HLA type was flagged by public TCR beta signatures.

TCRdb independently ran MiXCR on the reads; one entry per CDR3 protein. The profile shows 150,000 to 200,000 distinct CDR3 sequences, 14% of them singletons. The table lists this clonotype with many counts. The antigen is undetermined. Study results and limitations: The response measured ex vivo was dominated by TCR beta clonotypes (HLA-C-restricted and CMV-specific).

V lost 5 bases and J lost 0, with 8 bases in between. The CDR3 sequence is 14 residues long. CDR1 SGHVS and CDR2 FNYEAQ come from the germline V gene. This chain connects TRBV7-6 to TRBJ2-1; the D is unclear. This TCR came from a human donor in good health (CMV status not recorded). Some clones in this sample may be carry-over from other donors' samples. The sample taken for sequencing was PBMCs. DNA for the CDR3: TGTGCCAGCAGCCCCGAGCTCTCCTACAATGAGCAGTTCTTC. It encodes CASSPELSYNEQFF. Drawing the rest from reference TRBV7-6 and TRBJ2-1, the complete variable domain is GAGVSQSPRYKVTKRGQDVALRCDPISGHVSLYWYRQALGQGPEFLTYFNYEAQQDKSGLPNDRFSAERPEGSISTLTIQRTEQRDSAMYRCASSPELSYNEQFFGPGTRLTVL.